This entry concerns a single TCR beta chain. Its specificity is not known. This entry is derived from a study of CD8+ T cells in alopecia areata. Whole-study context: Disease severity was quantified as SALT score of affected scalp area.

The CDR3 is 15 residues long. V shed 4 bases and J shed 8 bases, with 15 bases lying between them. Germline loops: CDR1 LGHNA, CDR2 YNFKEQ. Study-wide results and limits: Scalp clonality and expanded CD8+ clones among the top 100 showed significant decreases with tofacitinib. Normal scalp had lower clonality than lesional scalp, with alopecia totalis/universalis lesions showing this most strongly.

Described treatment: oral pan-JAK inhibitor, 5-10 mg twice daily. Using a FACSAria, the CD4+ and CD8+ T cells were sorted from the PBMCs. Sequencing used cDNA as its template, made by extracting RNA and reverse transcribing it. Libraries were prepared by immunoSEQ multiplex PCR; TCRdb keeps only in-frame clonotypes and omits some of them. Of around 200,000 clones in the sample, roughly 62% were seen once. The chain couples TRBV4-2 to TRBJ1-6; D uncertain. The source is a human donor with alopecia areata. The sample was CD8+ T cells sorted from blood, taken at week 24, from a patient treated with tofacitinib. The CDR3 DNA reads TGTGCCAGCAGCCCAGTACGACAAAGGGATTCACCCCTCCACTTT. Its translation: CASSPVRQRDSPLHF.